A selection of T cell receptor beta chains follows, all from one sample in a study of regulatory T cells in long-lasting Graves disease. TCRdb reprocessed the multiplex PCR reads with MiXCR, giving one entry per CDR3 protein. Seen here are about 540,000 distinct CDR3 sequences, approximately 13% observed once, and the top ten hold about 9.1%. These data also formed part of another study, on T cells in Graves' hyperthyroidism and ophthalmopathy.

The input for sequencing was peripheral blood mononuclear cells (PBMCs), taken at new diagnosis, from a patient treated with antithyroid drugs. These receptors were collected from a man aged 30 to 45 with Graves disease. CDR3s include the opening cysteine and the closing phenylalanine or tryptophan. The D gene is left open where the match is weak. Part of the rows lack a size; the others show once, few, many or a class for expanded clones.

TRBV2	many	TRBD2	TRBJ2-3	TGTGCCAAGCGGGGGAGCACAGATACGCAGTATTTT	CAKRGSTDTQYF
TRBV7-8	many	TRBD2	TRBJ2-1	TGTGCCAGCAGCTTAATGGGACTAGGGTCCCGCGAGCAGTTCTTC	CASSLMGLGSREQFF
TRBV20-1	many	.	TRBJ1-1	TGCAGTGCTAGGGTTAAAACCGAAGCTTTCTTT	CSARVKTEAFF
TRBV3-1	few	.	TRBJ1-2	TGTGCCACCAAGTTTGGTAACTATGGCTACACCTTC	CATKFGNYGYTF
TRBV5-6	.	.	TRBJ1-4	TGTGCCAGCAGCTTACTCGGGAATAATGAAAAACTGTTTTTT	CASSLLGNNEKLFF
TRBV5-1	.	.	TRBJ2-5	TGCGCCAGCAGCCTCAGAGGGTCGTACCAAGAGACCCAGTACTTC	CASSLRGSYQETQYF
TRBV2	many	.	TRBJ1-1	TGTGCCAGCAGAGCCGGGGGCAGGACAGCTTTCTTT	CASRAGGRTAFF
TRBV6-1	many	.	TRBJ1-5	TGTGCCAGCAGTAGGGACCGTTCACTAAATCAGCCCCAGCATTTT	CASSRDRSLNQPQHF
TRBV6-1	.	.	TRBJ1-3	TGTGCCAGCAGCCCCGGCCCCACCATATATTTT	CASSPGPTIYF
TRBV20-1	many	TRBD2	TRBJ2-7	TGCAGTGCTAGAGATCGGGGAGGGTCCGGGGGAAGCTCCTACGAGCAGTACTTC	CSARDRGGSGGSSYEQYF
TRBV5-6	few	.	TRBJ2-7	TGTGCCAGCAGCTTGTCGGGCCGCTACGAGCAGTACTTC	CASSLSGRYEQYF
TRBV5-1	many	.	TRBJ2-7	TGCGCCAGCAGCTTGGGAGGGAGTGCGGAGGAGCAGTACTTC	CASSLGGSAEEQYF
TRBV9	many	.	TRBJ1-1	TGTGCCAGCAGCGCGACACCGAACACTGAAGCTTTCTTT	CASSATPNTEAFF
TRBV6-2/TRBV6-3	many	.	TRBJ1-2	TGTGCCAGCAGTTACCCCCTCTGGGGCTACACCTTC	CASSYPLWGYTF
TRBV11-2	many	.	TRBJ2-3	TGTGCCAGCAGCCTTCGGTGGGGAGATACGCAGTATTTT	CASSLRWGDTQYF
TRBV6-1	many	.	TRBJ2-7	TGTGCCAGCAGTGAAGGATTTAGGGACCACGAGCAGTACTTC	CASSEGFRDHEQYF
TRBV12-3/TRBV12-4	many	.	TRBJ2-3	TGTGCCAGCAGTTTCCCAGGGGAAGATACGCAGTATTTT	CASSFPGEDTQYF
TRBV10-1	.	.	TRBJ2-7	TGCGCCAGCAGTGATCGGGACGGATCCGAGCAGTACTTC	CASSDRDGSEQYF
TRBV2	many	TRBD1	TRBJ2-5	TGTGCCAGCACGGGACAGGGAGAGACCCAGTACTTC	CASTGQGETQYF
TRBV6-2/TRBV6-3	once	.	TRBJ1-1	TGTGCCAGCAGTGGCTCTCCGACCCCCCCCCAAGCTTTCTTT	CASSGSPTPPQAFF